The 6 T cell receptor beta chains reported below all come from one sample, sequenced in a study of CD8+ T cells in alopecia areata. Extracted RNA was reverse transcribed, and the resulting cDNA served as sequencing template. Here immunoSEQ multiplex PCR was the method, and the copy in TCRdb shows in-frame clones only, minus some. Of 100,000 to 150,000 clones detected, roughly 50% appear once; the ten largest clones hold roughly 10%. Sequenced input: NKG2D-low CD8+ T cells sorted from blood. These TCRs come from a human donor with alopecia areata.

The chain combines TRBV29-1 with TRBJ2-7; D possibly uses TRBD1 or TRBD2 (5 bases each). V lost 7 bases and J 6 bases, leaving 16 bases between the germline ends. The germline CDR1 and CDR2 sequences are SQVTM and ANQGSEA. There are 12 residues in the CDR3. This chain's CDR3 is CSAGPTFGEQYF. In DNA form, the CDR3 reads TGCAGCGCGGGACCGACCTTCGGCGAGCAGTACTTC.

This clone was counted a few times. The rearrangement links TRBV7-9 to TRBJ2-7; 12 bases align to TRBD1. Germline values: CDR1 SEHNR, CDR2 FQNEAQ (reference sequence). The CDR3 has 14 residues. Trimming took 5 bases from V and 6 from J; bases not matched to a gene: 5. The CDR3 region is CASSPGTGGSEQYF. The CDR3 coding sequence is TGTGCCAGCAGCCCCGGGACAGGGGGCAGCGAGCAGTACTTC. The full variable domain, in which reference TRBV7-9 and TRBJ2-7 provide the parts outside the CDR3, is DTGVSQNPRHKITKRGQNVTFRCDPISEHNRLYWYRQTLGQGPEFLTYFQNEAQLEKSRLLSDRFSAERPKGSFSTLEIQRTEQGDSAMYLCASSPGTGGSEQYFGPGTRLTVT.

This sequence joins TRBV6-6 and TRBJ2-7; D tentatively reads TRBD1 or TRBD2 (5 bases each). The ends were cut back, 5 bases at V and 7 bases at J, with 12 bases in the middle. The V gene's germline CDR1 is MNHNY and CDR2 SVGAGI (reference sequence). The length of the CDR3 is 12 residues. The CDR3 reads CASSRGTQEQYF. In DNA form, the CDR3 reads TGTGCCAGCAGTCGTGGGACGCAAGAGCAGTACTTC.

This clone was detected only once. The chain joins TRBV13 to TRBJ2-5; unclear D gene. Per the germline V gene, CDR1 is PRHDT and CDR2 is FYEKMQ (reference sequence). There are 13 residues in the CDR3. V lost 5 bases, J lost 3 bases, and 10 bases lay in between. CDR3: CASSARLEETQYF. The DNA for the CDR3 is TGTGCCAGCAGCGCACGACTCGAAGAGACCCAGTACTTC.

This chain's CDR3 is CAATAGQSYEQYF. For the CDR3, the DNA is TGTGCCGCCACCGCGGGACAGTCCTACGAGCAGTACTTC. V is TRBV28 and J is TRBJ2-7, with D perhaps matching TRBD1 (7 bases). Germline V gene sequence: CDR1 MDHEN, CDR2 SYDVKM. This CDR3 has 13 residues. Trimming removed 11 bases from V and 1 base from J, with 15 bases in between.

In its sample, this clone was seen a few times. The chain uses TRBV29-1 and TRBJ1-1; D is perhaps TRBD1 (6 bases). Looked up from germline, CDR1 is SQVTM and CDR2 is ANQGSEA. V was clipped by 4 bases and J by 0 bases, with 9 bases between them. The CDR3 has 13 residues. The DNA of the CDR3 is TGCAGCGTTGGGGGGCTACTGAACACTGAAGCTTTCTTT. Protein: CSVGGLLNTEAFF.